Following are 17 T cell receptor beta chains from one sample sequenced in a study of CD8+ T cells in alopecia areata. The treatment here: oral pan-JAK inhibitor, 5-10 mg twice daily. After isolation, RNA underwent reverse transcription to generate cDNA as the sequencing template. Clones were sequenced by immunoSEQ multiplex PCR, and TCRdb holds only the in-frame ones, with some missing. The table lists about 280,000 clones, roughly 60% of them singletons. The source was CD4+ T cells sorted from blood, collected at week 24, from a patient treated with tofacitinib. Receptors were obtained from a human donor with alopecia areata.

This clone has just a few counts. The chain recombines TRBV29-1 with TRBJ2-1; 13 nucleotides match TRBD2. The germline V gene encodes CDR1 SQVTM and CDR2 ANQGSEA. V lost 6 bases, J lost 9 bases, and 8 bases stayed unmatched. This CDR3 is built from 14 residues. CDR3 sequence reads: CSVATSGGAIEQFF. The CDR3 coding sequence is TGCAGCGTCGCAACTAGCGGGGGGGCCATTGAGCAGTTCTTC.

The chain links TRBV7-9 to TRBJ2-7, with D uncertain. The CDR3 runs to 12 residues. V lost 5 bases to trimming and J lost 4 bases, with 9 bases between them. CDR1 is SEHNR, CDR2 FQNEAQ, per germline (reference sequence). The CDR3 reads CASSRTTYEQYF. The CDR3 nucleotides read TGTGCCAGCAGCCGTACAACTTACGAGCAGTACTTC.

The gene calls are TRBV30 and TRBJ2-1, with 8 bases identical to TRBD2. The junction had 10 bases not matched to a gene; V was cut back by 0 bases and J by 3 bases. This CDR3 is built from 17 residues. Germline-derived CDR1 and CDR2 are GTSNPN and SVGIG (reference sequence). The DNA of the CDR3 is TGTGCCTGGAGTGTGTCTCGGAGTAGCGGGAACTACAATGAGCAGTTCTTC. The encoded protein is CAWSVSRSSGNYNEQFF. Using reference TRBV30 and TRBJ2-1 for the parts outside the CDR3, the full variable domain is SQTIHQWPATLVQPVGSPLSLECTVEGTSNPNLYWYRQAAGRGLQLLFYSVGIGQISSEVPQNLSASRPQDRQFILSSKKLLLSDSGFYLCAWSVSRSSGNYNEQFFGPGTRLTVL.

V gene TRBV29-1 combines with J gene TRBJ2-1; 9 nucleotides match TRBD2. J gave up 8 bases and V 3 bases, and 5 bases lay outside the gene matches. The germline V gene has CDR1 SQVTM and CDR2 ANQGSEA. The CDR3 loop spans 13 amino acids. CDR3 in DNA: TGCAGCGTTGATGGACTAGCGCGTGATGAGCAGTTCTTC. Protein product: CSVDGLARDEQFF.

This clone has just a few counts. The V call is TRBV2, the J call TRBJ2-7, with D uncertain. Trimming took off 7 bases at V and 9 bases at J, with 19 bases between the two ends. In germline, CDR1 is SNHLY, CDR2 FYNNEI. This CDR3 region has 13 residues. CDR3 nucleotides: TGTGCCAGCACCCAGACCCGATTTCTATCGCAGTACTTC. This encodes CASTQTRFLSQYF. Full variable domain (outside the CDR3, taken from reference TRBV2 and TRBJ2-7): EPEVTQTPSHQVTQMGQEVILRCVPISNHLYFYWYRQILGQKVEFLVSFYNNEISEKSEIFDDQFSVERPDGSNFTLKIRSTKLEDSAMYFCASTQTRFLSQYFGPGTRLTVT.

Worth noting for this clone: Other DNA sequences in the same sample also yield this CDR3. The chain uses TRBV30 and TRBJ1-2; 8 bases line up with TRBD1. The CDR3 spans 13 residues. Germline V gene sequence: CDR1 GTSNPN, CDR2 SVGIG (reference sequence). V was pared by 4 bases and J by 7 bases, with 8 bases of the junction left unmatched. The CDR3 nucleotides read TGTGCCTGGATGGCAGGGGGCAATGGTGGCTACACCTTC. Translating it yields CAWMAGGNGGYTF.

This clone showed up just a few times. The chain uses TRBV27 and TRBJ2-1; D might be TRBD2 (6 bases). Germline loops: CDR1 MNHEY, CDR2 SMNVEV (reference sequence). The CDR3 contains 14 residues. The V end was cut by 2 bases, the J end by 5 bases, with 10 bases between. The CDR3 sequence is CASSLRGTDNEQFF. The CDR3, as DNA: TGTGCCAGCAGTTTACGCGGGACGGACAATGAGCAGTTCTTC.

The sample holds a few counts of this clone. This chain connects TRBV5-4 to TRBJ2-5; the D is unclear. Germline CDR1 reads SGHNT; CDR2 reads YYREEE (reference sequence). The V end was cut by 2 bases, the J end by 1 base, with 6 bases between. The CDR3 covers 13 residues. CDR3 sequence (DNA): TGTGCCAGCAGCTTCACCATCCAAGAGACCCAGTACTTC. Translated, it gives CASSFTIQETQYF.

The genes are TRBV28 and TRBJ2-3; TRBD2 agrees at 12 bases. Germline V gives CDR1 MDHEN, CDR2 SYDVKM. J gave up 6 bases and V 3 bases, and 4 bases lay outside the gene matches. CDR3 length equals 15 residues. The CDR3 sequence: CASSFLAGGPDTQYF. The CDR3 DNA reads as TGTGCCAGCAGTTTCCTAGCGGGGGGGCCCGATACGCAGTATTTT.

This sequence joins TRBV5-4 and TRBJ2-7; 8 positions agree with TRBD1. The CDR3 covers 13 residues. Germline assignment: CDR1 SGHNT and CDR2 YYREEE (reference sequence). The V and J ends lost 4 bases and 4 bases, in that order; junction bases with no gene match: 4. DNA for the CDR3: TGTGCCAGCAGCCCCCAGGGGGCTTACGAGCAGTACTTC. Its translation is CASSPQGAYEQYF.

The gene calls are TRBV30 and TRBJ1-2, with D unclear. Germline assignment: CDR1 GTSNPN and CDR2 SVGIG (reference sequence). This CDR3 has 14 amino acids. V dropped 0 bases and J dropped 4 bases, with 12 bases sitting between them. The CDR3 region is CAWSVKSSTYGYTF. The DNA of the CDR3 is TGTGCCTGGAGTGTGAAATCGTCCACCTATGGCTACACCTTC.

The DNA for the CDR3 is TGTGCCAGCAGTCGACAGGTGACTAACTATGGCTACACCTTC. Translated, it gives CASSRQVTNYGYTF. The chain links TRBV27 to TRBJ1-2; D possibly corresponds to TRBD1 (6 bases). Per the germline V gene, CDR1 is MNHEY and CDR2 is SMNVEV (reference sequence). V was trimmed by 5 bases and J by 0 bases, leaving 10 bases between them. This CDR3 is 14 amino acids long.

The sample holds a few counts of this clone. The chain carries TRBV28 and TRBJ2-7; 11 bases map to TRBD1. The CDR3 spans 15 residues. V lost 4 bases, J lost 4 bases, and 6 bases stayed unmatched. Germline values: CDR1 MDHEN, CDR2 SYDVKM. The CDR3 here is CASSSLRDRGYEQYF. The CDR3 DNA reads as TGTGCCAGCAGTTCCCTCCGGGACAGGGGGTACGAGCAGTACTTC.

For the CDR3, the DNA is TGCGCCAGCAGCTTGGCGACTAGCGGGGCCGGGACCCAGTACTTC. Its translation is CASSLATSGAGTQYF. V usage is TRBV5-1 and J usage is TRBJ2-5; TRBD2 matches at 11 bases. The germline gives CDR1 SGHRS, CDR2 YFSETQ. The CDR3 is 15 residues long. Trimming removed 0 bases from V and 7 bases from J; junction bases left unmatched: 5.

This clone has only a few counts. The chain joins TRBV6-6 to TRBJ1-6, with D possibly matching TRBD1 (5 bases). Trimming took 2 bases from V and 7 from J, leaving 9 bases between them. This CDR3 has 14 amino acids. Germline lookup yields CDR1 MNHNY and CDR2 SVGAGI (reference sequence). CDR3 in amino acids: CASSYRGKNSPLHF. The CDR3 nucleotides are TGTGCCAGCAGTTACAGGGGAAAAAATTCACCCCTCCACTTT.

V and J are TRBV7-2 and TRBJ1-2, with a possible D match to TRBD1 (5 bases). This CDR3 is 15 amino acids long. Trimming cost V 0 bases and J 0 bases, with 8 bases left between them. In germline, CDR1 is SGHTA, CDR2 FQGNSA. The CDR3 reads CASSLALGANYGYTF. CDR3 coding DNA: TGTGCCAGCAGCTTAGCGCTGGGGGCTAACTATGGCTACACCTTC.

The chain joins TRBV2 to TRBJ1-4; possible D gene TRBD1, 6 bases. Germline values: CDR1 SNHLY, CDR2 FYNNEI. Trimming removed 10 bases at V and 5 bases at J, with 17 bases between. The CDR3 contains 14 residues. The DNA for the CDR3 is TGTGCCACCCAACCTAGACAGGAAAATGAAAAACTGTTTTTT. This gives the protein CATQPRQENEKLFF.